Listed here are 15 T cell receptor beta chains from one sample, sequenced in a study of vaccination and CD4 T cells after COVID-19. With the Oncomine TCR Beta short-read assay, DNA from cultured CD4+ T cells was sequenced. TCRdb independently ran MiXCR on the PCR reads; one entry per CDR3 protein. This sample yields under 20,000 distinct CDR3 sequences, of which 31% are seen a single time; about 16% belongs to the top ten. No antigen is known for these receptors. As to treatment: roughly ten-day PBMC culture with coronavirus spike peptide pools or control peptides (ViraFEST assay). Sequencing input: cultured CD4+ T cells from blood. The receptors shown here come from a human donor with COVID-19.

This chain connects TRBV20-1 to TRBJ2-7; D may be TRBD1 (6 bases). Germline values: CDR1 DFQATT, CDR2 SNEGSKA (reference sequence). The V gene lost 0 bases and the J gene lost 4 bases, with 16 bases spanning the gap. The CDR3 spans 15 residues. CDR3 in amino acids: CSARDYATGKYEQYF. The CDR3 region has the DNA TGCAGTGCTAGAGATTACGCTACAGGGAAGTACGAGCAGTACTTC.

The rearrangement uses TRBV6-2 or TRBV6-3 and TRBJ2-2, with 10 positions matching TRBD1. After removal of 3 bases from V and 4 bases from J, the junction contained 5 bases not matched to a gene. Germline CDR1 MNHEY, CDR2 SVGEGT. The CDR3 length is 16 residues. In nucleotides, the CDR3 is TGTGCCAGCAGTTATCCCCGGACAGGGGGCACCGGGGAGCTGTTTTTT. It yields the protein CASSYPRTGGTGELFF.

This clonotype was counted a few times. This chain uses TRBV15 with TRBJ1-2, with TRBD1 matching 8 bases. The CDR3 extends over 15 amino acids. Per germline, CDR1 LNHNV and CDR2 YYDKDF (reference sequence). V lost 0 bases and J lost 4; bases outside the gene matches: 4. CDR3 in DNA: TGTGCCACCAGCAGAGAGGCGACAGGGGTCTATGGCTACACCTTC. Protein: CATSREATGVYGYTF.

The rearrangement joins TRBV12-3 or TRBV12-4 to TRBJ1-6; D is unresolved. V was shortened by 2 bases and J by 7 bases, with 9 bases between the two germline ends. This CDR3 is built from 14 residues. The CDR3 DNA reads as TGTGCCAGCAGTTTAAGGTCCGGAAATTCACCCCTCCACTTT. Translating gives CASSLRSGNSPLHF.

The chain has TRBV2 and TRBJ1-5; 8 bases are a match to TRBD1. The V segment lost 4 bases and the J segment 1 base; nucleotides outside the gene matches: 6. The CDR3 spans 16 residues. Germline V gene data show CDR1 as SNHLY and CDR2 as FYNNEI. This CDR3 is CASSVRQGMSNQPQHF. CDR3 coding DNA: TGTGCCAGCAGTGTCCGACAGGGGATGAGCAATCAGCCCCAGCATTTT. Complete variable domain (other parts from reference TRBV2 and TRBJ1-5): EPEVTQTPSHQVTQMGQEVILRCVPISNHLYFYWYRQILGQKVEFLVSFYNNEISEKSEIFDDQFSVERPDGSNFTLKIRSTKLEDSAMYFCASSVRQGMSNQPQHFGDGTRLSIL.

This clonotype has only a few counts. The chain links TRBV19 to TRBJ2-2; D gene ambiguous. CDR1 is LNHDA and CDR2 is SQIVND in the germline V gene (reference sequence). V was clipped by 7 bases and J by 4 bases, with 16 bases between them. The CDR3 covers 15 residues. For the CDR3, the DNA is TGTGCCAGTACCCGAACAGATATAGGCACCGGGGAGCTGTTTTTT. This codes for CASTRTDIGTGELFF.

A remark on this clonotype: Germline is not matched at one junction end, which may reflect a read error. J is TRBJ2-2 and V is TRBV10-1; tentative D call: TRBD1 (6 bases). The CDR3 totals 15 residues. Germline V gene sequence: CDR1 WNHNN, CDR2 SYGVQD (reference sequence). The CDR3 DNA is TGCGCCAGCATTGAGACAGGTCTGGACACCGGGGAGCTGTTTTTT. Its protein is CASIETGLDTGELFF.

A few counts support this clonotype. Compared with germline, one end of the junction differs, possibly owing to a read error. This chain links TRBV7-7 with TRBJ2-3; 9 bases are a match to TRBD1. The germline gives CDR1 SSHAT, CDR2 FNYEAQ (reference sequence). CDR3 length: 14 residues. The CDR3, as DNA: TGTGCTAGCAGCTTACGACAGGGGGTTGATACGCAGTATTTT. This translates into CASSLRQGVDTQYF.

This clonotype appeared a few times. The rearrangement links TRBV6-7 to TRBJ1-4, with unresolved D. TRBV6-7 qualifies as an ORF whose function is uncertain. The length of the CDR3 is 16 residues. V gave up 5 bases and J gave up 8 bases, with 21 bases separating them. The CDR3 DNA follows: TGTGCCAGCAGTACCCCGGGTGCAGGCGCCTCCGAAAAACTGTTTTTT. Translation: CASSTPGAGASEKLFF.

This chain joins TRBV4-2 and TRBJ2-5; 8 bases are shared with TRBD2. CDR3 size: 17 residues. V lost 1 base to trimming and J lost 1 base; unmatched junction nucleotides: 8. Germline V gene sequence: CDR1 LGHNA, CDR2 YNFKEQ. CDR3 nucleotides: TGTGCCAGCAGCCAAGGGGCAGCGGGGGAGCTCCAAGAGACCCAGTACTTC. Translating it yields CASSQGAAGELQETQYF.

This clonotype was seen a few times. J is TRBJ1-1 and V is TRBV15, with D possibly TRBD1 on 5 matching bases. V was clipped by 0 bases and J by 4 bases, with 9 bases between them. This CDR3 region has 14 residues. Per germline, CDR1 LNHNV and CDR2 YYDKDF (reference sequence). CDR3 sequence reads: CATSRDTGGTEAFF. The CDR3 DNA is TGTGCCACCAGCAGAGATACGGGGGGCACTGAAGCTTTCTTT.

The V gene is TRBV30, the J gene TRBJ2-5; D may be TRBD1 or TRBD2 (5 bases each). The CDR3 extends over 12 amino acids. Trimming took 3 bases from V and 5 from J, leaving 10 bases between them. Germline assignment: CDR1 GTSNPN and CDR2 SVGIG (reference sequence). The CDR3 is CAWRGVWETQYF. The DNA of the CDR3 is TGTGCCTGGAGGGGGGTTTGGGAGACCCAGTACTTC.

In its sample, this clonotype was seen a few times. The chain recombines TRBV20-1 with TRBJ2-1; D perhaps matches TRBD2 (7 bases). The CDR3 runs to 13 residues. Germline values: CDR1 DFQATT, CDR2 SNEGSKA (reference sequence). V lost 6 bases, J lost 3 bases, and 12 bases lay in between. CDR3 coding DNA: TGCAGTGCATCTAGGGGGGGCTACAATGAGCAGTTCTTC. Translated: CSASRGGYNEQFF.

This clonotype was seen a few times. The rearrangement links TRBV2 to TRBJ1-1; 8 positions agree with TRBD1. V shed 3 bases, J shed 3 bases, and the junction held 9 bases outside the gene matches. The length of the CDR3 is 16 residues. CDR1 and CDR2 from the germline V gene are SNHLY and FYNNEI. CDR3 residues: CASSERAGGRDTEAFF. In DNA form, the CDR3 reads TGTGCCAGCAGTGAGAGAGCAGGGGGCAGGGACACTGAAGCTTTCTTT. Looking up the rest from reference TRBV2 and TRBJ1-1 gives the full variable domain: EPEVTQTPSHQVTQMGQEVILRCVPISNHLYFYWYRQILGQKVEFLVSFYNNEISEKSEIFDDQFSVERPDGSNFTLKIRSTKLEDSAMYFCASSERAGGRDTEAFFGQGTRLTVV.

The V and J genes are TRBV4-1 and TRBJ1-2, with TRBD1 matching 11 bases. The length of the CDR3 is 17 residues. J gave up 3 bases and V 0 bases, and 6 bases lay outside the gene matches. CDR1 is MGHRA, CDR2 YSYEKL, per germline. The CDR3 spells CASSQDGQGANDYGYTF. In nucleotides, the CDR3 is TGCGCCAGCAGCCAAGACGGACAGGGGGCGAATGACTATGGCTACACCTTC.